This T cell receptor (beta chain) was recovered during a study of CD8 T cells in ankylosing spondylitis (dated by TCRdb to 2016 to 2017). In terms of the full investigation: The study profiled T cell receptor beta repertoires in healthy donors and ankylosing spondylitis patients to find disease-linked TCR variants. The full study cohort was made up of 25 ankylosing spondylitis patients and around 100 healthy donors. Peripheral blood was sampled, and synovial fluid was additionally collected from ankylosing spondylitis patients.

V sheds 2 bases and J sheds 3 bases, leaving 10 bases between their ends. The CDR3 runs 13 amino acids, cysteine and phenylalanine included. Here the CDR3 DNA is all that survives: 39 bases in frame from base 1. The germline V gene (reference sequence) gives CDR1 as GTSNPN and CDR2 as SVGIG. The data were produced on an Illumina HiSeq 2500. Quantitative 5'-RACE with molecular barcodes was used to prepare TCR beta libraries. The original methods were these. Disease-linked TCR variants were identified with a new computational method built on a probabilistic model of VDJ rearrangement. The public reads were reanalyzed by TCRdb: fastp trimming at Q25, MiXCR alignment, in-frame beta chains only. All rows with the same CDR3 protein become a single entry with the most common DNA and genes. The V and J calls, along with clone size, are taken from TCRdb and not from the paper's own processing. This sample is represented by approximately 340,000 distinct CDR3 sequences; around 15% of them were singletons. The ten biggest clones cover less than 1.1% of the sample.

Remarks on this clonotype: It has no known antigen specificity. One base away there is no much larger clone; base qualities are not given.

Study-wide conclusions, independent of this receptor: According to the report, matched synovial fluid samples from ankylosing spondylitis patients were significantly enriched for the disease-linked clones. A TCR beta motif of about 8 highly homologous amino acid variants appeared characteristic of blood from ankylosing spondylitis patients. In peripheral blood, the disease-linked clones were found at relatively low frequencies and had a CD8+ phenotype. Some of the motif variants had been reported before in the synovial fluid and blood of reactive arthritis patients, a finding that suggests common disease-initiation mechanisms.

The sequence was obtained from a male donor with ankylosing spondylitis or in good health (not recorded which). The source material was blood, either unsorted or a sorted T cell fraction (not recorded which). The V and J segments used are TRBV30 and TRBJ2-5; possibly the D gene is TRBD2, per 6 matching bases. Read as DNA, the sequence is TGTGCCTGGAGTCAAGGAGGGAAAGAGACCCAGTACTTC. It codes for CAWSQGGKETQYF.